This TCR beta chain originates from a study of blood T cells in healthy people across ages (dated by TCRdb to the mid-2010s). Context from the whole study: In model experiments, roughly one uniquely barcoded TCR beta cDNA molecule per two T cells was captured by template switching. The donors were divided into four age groups: young (average roughly 15 years), middle-aged (under 40), aged (around 59) and long-lived (around 87). Age-related changes in TCR beta repertoire diversity were measured in the study by deep sequencing normalized with unique cDNA molecular identifiers. The study analyzed two additional independent replicas of 1 million unique cDNA reads from the same blood draw for two donors, one aged 18 to 30 and one aged 80 or older.

CDR1 is given as SGHTA and CDR2 as FQGNSA, both from the germline V gene. V gives up 4 bases and J gives up 2 bases, and the segment between their germline ends measures 14 bases. The CDR3, cysteine through phenylalanine, is 15 amino acids long. CDR3 DNA only is kept here, 45 bases in frame from base 1. What the work shows at the level of the full study, not this receptor alone: The percentage of naive T cells measured by flow cytometry correlated strongly with observed TCR beta diversity. As age increased, observed TCR beta diversity per million T cells dropped in a roughly linear way, and a significant reduction was already evident by age 40. Estimates of total diversity based on one million sequenced T cells were considered lower bounds and underestimates. Compared with the aged group, more naive CD4+ T cells, fewer expanded clones and increased TCR diversity were shown by the long-lived group, suggesting age selection. Conclusive comparison of naive and antigen-experienced compartments was prevented by the profiling of bulk unsorted PBMCs. The CMV infection status of donors was not known, potentially confounding age-related changes in expanded clonotypes.

Notes on this clonotype: Its antigen specificity is not known. It has no much larger one-base neighbor in the sample; base qualities were not kept.

Libraries came from 5' RACE. Sequencer: Illumina HiSeq 2500. The second PCR ran for roughly 7 to 12 cycles and used a J-beta primer mix along with a sample-barcoded 5' primer. A unique molecular identifier was introduced onto each TCR beta cDNA molecule by a template-switch 5' adaptor carrying 12 random nucleotides. Each sample yielded at least 2.5 million CDR3-containing paired-end reads. First-strand cDNA was synthesized from all RNA with the Mint cDNA synthesis kit, primed by a TRBC-specific oligonucleotide. Following uracil-DNA glycosylase treatment, all cDNA underwent a first 18-cycle PCR with the universal primers M1SS and BC2_uni_R. In the paper's pipeline: For normalization, 1 million high-quality reads were randomly selected from each sample, with every read carrying a distinct molecular identifier. Reads sharing molecular identifiers were discarded rather than binned into consensus sequences. MiTCR, run with a Q25 quality threshold and the strictest error-elimination algorithm, handled CDR3 identification, clonotype clustering and error correction. A nonparametric unseen species model with Euler transformation was used to estimate lower-bound total TCR beta diversity. In TCRdb, the public reads were trimmed at Q25 with fastp and aligned with MiXCR, with productive beta chains retained. Every CDR3 protein is listed once, alongside the most common genes and DNA of its rows. These V and J calls derive from TCRdb rather than the authors' analysis. The sample data list around 520,000 distinct CDR3 sequences, and roughly a quarter of these were observed just once. The ten largest clones add up to over 3.5% of the sample.

Systemically healthy Caucasian individuals from Russia, roughly 40 in total and aged about 6 to 90 years, were included as donors. Ten milliliters of peripheral blood were drawn from each donor into EDTA-treated Vacutainer tubes. Ficoll-Paque density-gradient centrifugation was used to isolate PBMCs, with at least 6 million obtained per sample. Trizol reagent was used to extract total RNA from the PBMCs, yielding at least 5 micrograms per sample. Naive CD45RAhigh/CD27high T cell percentages were measured by flow cytometry on a PBMC aliquot from every donor. This sample also belongs to another study, concerning T cells of mothers and their children. From that second study: Nine systemically healthy Caucasian individuals, comprising three mothers and their six children, were included as donors. cDNA synthesis consumed the entire amount of extracted RNA, loaded at roughly 1.5 ug RNA in each 15 ul reaction. In the second PCR, sample barcodes and 2-4 random nucleotides were introduced via the M1S primer. Each mother yielded over 8.5 million TCR beta CDR3 reads and each child about 3 million reads. In both related and unrelated pairs, thymic selection shapes the output of TCR recombination in a similar way, with inherited differences having only a minor effect. Normalized repertoire overlap in related mother-child pairs was always slightly higher than in unrelated mother-child pairs, but the difference was never significant. With a sensitivity of approximately 96 clones per million clonotypes, no persistent microchimeric T cell clones were detected. Deep NGS was used in the study to compare the TCR beta repertoires of mothers and children and to look for features that separate related mother-child pairs from unrelated individuals. Mothers averaged about 40 +/- 4 years of age and children averaged about 10 +/- 4 years. After adapters were ligated using NEBNext reagents, the libraries underwent 100+100 nt paired-end sequencing on an Illumina HiSeq 2000. To prevent cross-contamination, the mother and child libraries were prepared a month apart and were sequenced in separate runs. For each donor, between roughly 500,000 and 2,200,000 distinct TCR beta clonotypes were identified. Naive TCR beta clonotypes were estimated from low-frequency clonotypes matched to each donor's FACS-determined naive share, without sorting.

The TCR comes from a boy under 10 years old in good health. The V gene is TRBV7-2 and the J gene is TRBJ2-5; TRBD1 could be the D gene, as 5 bases match. Sequencing was done on a sample of blood. The CDR3 here reads CASSYRMSEQETQYF. The sequence in DNA is TGTGCCAGCAGCTACAGGATGAGCGAACAAGAGACCCAGTACTTC. The full variable domain, completed from the reference TRBV7-2 and TRBJ2-5 proteins outside the CDR3, reads GAGVSQSPSNKVTEKGKDVELRCDPISGHTALYWYRQSLGQGLEFLIYFQGNSAPDKSGLPSDRFSAERTGGSVSTLTIQRTQQEDSAVYLCASSYRMSEQETQYFGPGTRLLVL.